This T cell receptor (beta chain) appears in the sequencing data of a study of blood T cell repertoires in COVID-19. TCRdb's table, derived via immunoSEQ multiplex PCR, lists solely in-frame clones and lacks some. The profile covers around 230,000 clones, with around 83% appearing a single time and roughly 8.8% taken by the ten largest. Per germline, CDR1 MGHDK and CDR2 SYGVNS. Trimming pared 6 bases from V and 4 bases from J, leaving 15 bases between. There are 14 residues in the CDR3. Sequenced sample: peripheral blood. The sequence was collected from a woman aged 50 to 65 with acute or convalescent COVID-19. This chain connects TRBV25-1 to TRBJ2-5; a weak D match, TRBD1 (5 bases). CDR3: CASSGQGGSETQYF. The CDR3 DNA follows: TGTGCCAGCAGCGGGCAGGGCGGTTCAGAGACCCAGTACTTC.